One T cell receptor (beta chain) is described in this entry. Its specific antigen is unknown. No base quality values were provided; no much bigger clone lies one nucleotide off. The library was generated by the immunoSEQ multiplex PCR assay. For the multiplex PCR, a mixture combining 60 forward primers for TCR Vbeta segments and 13 reverse primers for TCR Jbeta segments was used. Amplification of the CDR3 region of rearranged TCR beta genes was performed with a multiplex PCR assay on genomic DNA. The amplified TCR beta libraries were sequenced on the Illumina HiSeq System as 87-base-pair reads. Per the original workflow: In a later analysis, roughly 80 million unique TCR beta chains were counted across the 650 to 700 repertoires, and roughly 9.9 million of these chains were shared by at least two donors. Raw reads were error-corrected and collapsed into unique sequences by a nearest-neighbor algorithm in which closely related sequences were merged to remove PCR and sequencing errors. V, D and J gene segments were assigned by aligning CDR3 sequences to IMGT reference sequences. For a sequence to be retained, a match of at least six nucleotides was required to both a V gene segment and a J gene segment. Rearrangements were called productive when the CDR3 lacked stop codons and stayed in frame with V and J; all others were non-productive. CDR3 was defined by IMGT convention, running from the second conserved V-encoded cysteine to the conserved J-encoded phenylalanine. The earlier analysis of 500 to 750 of the donors excluded any sequence lacking an unambiguous match to a single V gene segment. An earlier analysis of some 610 of the donors called V segments functional above 56.7% productive rearrangements and segregating when the between-donor standard deviation exceeded 5%. To diagnose cytomegalovirus status from the catalog of TCR beta chain sequences, a statistical classification framework was built. V and J gene assignment, in a later analysis, came from comparing TCR nucleotide sequences with IMGT/GENE-DB human TR gene sequences. In a later analysis, CDR3 sequences and most-parsimonious VDJ recombination scenarios were assigned using the TCRdist pipeline. A later analysis defined each TCR beta chain by its CDR3 amino acid sequence plus V-gene family, and excluded reads lacking a unique V-gene family. As a way to deal with suspected cross-contamination and a sequencing artifact, a later analysis dropped 450 to 600 nucleotide sequences that were highly shared and had low generation probability. A later analysis calculated a clonal expansion index for each public chain from normalized within-repertoire ranks of inferred template counts. In a later analysis, generation probabilities were computed using a VDJ recombination model fitted to out-of-frame rearrangements, and the results were checked against IGoR. In a later analysis, TCR-TCR, TCR-HLA and TCR-CMV co-occurrence was scored with hypergeometric tests, and a repertoire-size bias correction was applied to TCR pairs. False discovery rates were estimated in a later analysis by permuting HLA or CMV assignments 20 times. In a later analysis, co-occurring TCRs were grouped with DBSCAN, and TCRdist sequence similarity was added when clustering was performed within HLA-allele-positive subsets. Co-occurrence clustering excluded repertoires with fewer than 30,000 or more than 120,000 public chains, plus five with anomalous nucleotide sharing. The table comes from immuneACCESS by way of TCRdb, which keeps in-frame sequences with V and J called. Part of the clones is missing from these tables; in studies checked, under half for an unresolved V gene and the rest for unknown reasons. The DNA was the basis for D and trimming; V, J and clone size are from that table. The table for this sample lists 55,000 to 65,000 clones; over 75% of them were counted only once. Around 5.9% of the sample goes to the ten largest clones.

The cohort consisted of some 670 healthy bone marrow donors. All cohort members were sampled while nominally healthy, although unrecorded immune exposures were likely present. The donor tested CMV seronegative and was one of the 352 seronegative cohort members. Each donor provided a peripheral blood sample, and peripheral blood mononuclear cells were used for TCR beta sequencing. The Qiagen DNeasy Blood Extraction Kit was used to extract genomic DNA from the blood cell samples. The data originate from a study of cytomegalovirus exposure and HLA in healthy donors (dated by TCRdb to 2016 to 2017). As for the study more broadly: In an earlier analysis of under 600 of the donors, 250 to 350 Gb of sequence data and approximately 120 million unique TCR beta sequences from 150 million to 200 million T cells were reported. An early release that covered approximately 600 HLA-typed donors contained approximately 300 gigabases of sequencing data and 70 million to 100 million unique TCR sequences. The genetic ancestry cluster associated with self-reported Caucasian donors included roughly four fifths of the roughly 410 genotyped donors. The study was designed to test whether signatures of past pathogen exposure could be identified by cataloging public T cell receptors. The study profiled the T cell repertoires of hundreds of subjects by immunosequencing and related them to cytomegalovirus serostatus. A separate validation cohort of approximately 120 different subjects was used in addition to the roughly 620-subject first cohort. High-throughput TCR immunosequencing, statistical association of individual TCRs with disease status, and machine learning were combined to predict cytomegalovirus infection status. A later analysis re-analyzed previously published TCR beta repertoires from 666 donors and added high-resolution HLA genotyping to study TCR occurrence patterns. Rather than drawing on any new phenotypic data, the later analysis identified candidate immune exposures from TCR beta sequences and the way those sequences occurred across donors. An earlier analysis of 587 of the donors used high-throughput TCR beta sequencing to judge whether each TCR beta V gene segment behaved as functional or pseudogenic. Donor age, sex, ethnicity and CMV serostatus were compiled alongside the repertoire data. A later genetic analysis used genome-wide SNP genotypes for about 65% of the roughly 700 donors, treating that subset as a discovery cohort. Every repertoire in the discovery cohort had been generated on one and the same sequencing platform. HLA typing included class I and class II loci at four-digit resolution. The number of donors typed differed by locus, with 629-630 for A, B, C, DRB1 and DQB1, roughly 550 for DQA1, about 610 for DPA1, and around 430 for DPB1. Because of strong linkage in the cohort, four or five DR-DQ haplotypes were treated as single units for association and clustering. On average, roughly 200,000 unique TCR beta nucleotide sequences were sequenced per donor among 398 genotyped donors of the cohort, with 15% to 20% of those sequences being non-productive. The study at large found these results: In an earlier analysis of several hundred of the donors, most TCR beta V segments were observed in productive rearrangements about 87% or about 30% of the time, broadly matching IMGT annotations. The classifier was reported to diagnose cytomegalovirus status with high specificity and sensitivity in both the original cohort and the validation cohort. In the study, approximately 160 TCR beta chains were listed as associated with cytomegalovirus. A further reported finding was that TCR beta sequences accurately predicted the HLA-A and HLA-B alleles for most subjects in the first cohort. According to a later analysis, TCR association rates differed among HLA loci, with DRB1 alleles showing the most associated TCRs and HLA-C alleles showing the fewest. Most TCR sequences were seen in very few donors, while some public TCRs were found in many individuals. A few of the identified cytomegalovirus-associated TCR beta chains were confirmed in vitro to be specific for cytomegalovirus antigens. Because counts were too low, approximately 15 rarely observed V segments, including chromosome 9 orphons, were excluded from the earlier analysis of around 590 of the donors. A group of highly shared sequence variants was considered likely to be a technical artifact of the sequencing pipeline. It was suggested by the authors that the approach could potentially be generalized to other disease states and immunological phenotypes. V-gene and J-gene trimming of TCR beta chains was associated with a missense DCLRE1C variant in a later genetic analysis, and the association was replicated in an independent cohort. The cohort was sequenced for TCR beta chains only, and without alpha or paired-chain data the features that could be detected were limited. Most CMV-associated TCR beta chains appeared to be HLA-restricted in a later analysis, and the HLA associations seemed to be driven largely by CMV exposure. CMV serostatus was the only immune exposure information available for the cohort. Assigning TCR associations to individual alleles was difficult when HLA alleles, especially DR and DQ, strongly co-occurred. In a later analysis, HLA-associated TCR beta chains showed more clonal expansion and lower generation probabilities than non-associated chains that were equally common. According to a later analysis, parvovirus B19, influenza, CMV and Epstein-Barr virus appeared linked to several top co-occurrence clusters. A later genetic analysis reported fewer N-insertions in productive TCRs among donors in an Asian-associated ancestry cluster than the roughly 700-donor mean. In a later analysis, 16,951 TCR beta sequences were associated with specific HLA alleles at a false discovery rate of 0.05. Some IMGT-functional V segments, including TRBV6-2 and TRBV6-3, could not be distinguished by the 87-base-pair reads and were therefore excluded. Correlated functional status among segregating V segments might be attributable to linkage disequilibrium, but an unknown experimental factor could not be ruled out. Roughly uniform sequencing depth across donors was assumed in presence/absence analyses, although this assumption may not hold. HLA typing was unavailable for some donors at each locus, so association tests used only the typed subset.

Ends trimmed: V by 3 bases, J by 4 bases; bases unmatched to a gene: 12. The CDR3 sequence holds 17 residues, the cysteine and phenylalanine included. The read is trimmed to its CDR3 DNA, 51 bases read in frame from base 1. As encoded in the germline V gene, CDR1 is SGHTA while CDR2 is FQGTGA. The source is a male donor in good health and CMV-seronegative. The rearrangement combines TRBV7-3 with TRBJ1-5, and 7 junction bases match TRBD1. What was sequenced was PBMCs. The DNA reads as follows: TGTGCCAGCAGCTTCCCTCCAGACAGGGAATGGAATCAGCCCCAGCATTTT. Translated, this is CASSFPPDREWNQPQHF.